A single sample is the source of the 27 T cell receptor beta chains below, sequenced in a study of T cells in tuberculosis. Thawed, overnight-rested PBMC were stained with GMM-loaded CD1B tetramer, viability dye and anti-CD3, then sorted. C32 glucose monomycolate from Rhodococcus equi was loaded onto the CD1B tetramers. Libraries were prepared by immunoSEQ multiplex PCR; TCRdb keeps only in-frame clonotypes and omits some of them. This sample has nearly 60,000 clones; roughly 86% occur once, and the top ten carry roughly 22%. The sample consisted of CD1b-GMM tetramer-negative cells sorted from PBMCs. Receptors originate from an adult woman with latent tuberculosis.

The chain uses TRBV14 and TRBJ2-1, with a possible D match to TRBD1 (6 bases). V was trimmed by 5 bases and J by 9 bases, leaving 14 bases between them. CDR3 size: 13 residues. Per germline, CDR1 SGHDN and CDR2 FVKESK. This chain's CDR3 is CASSSQGFGEQFF. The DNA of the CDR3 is TGTGCCAGCAGCAGCCAGGGGTTCGGTGAGCAGTTCTTC.

CDR3 nucleotides: TGCGCCAGCAGCTTGGGGACAGGTCAGAATAATTCACCCCTCCACTTT. It translates to CASSLGTGQNNSPLHF. The V and J genes are TRBV5-1 and TRBJ1-6; 7 bases are shared with TRBD1. The CDR3 is 16 residues long. The V gene end was trimmed by 0 bases and the J gene end by 5 bases; junction bases not matched to a gene: 5. Germline loops: CDR1 SGHRS, CDR2 YFSETQ.

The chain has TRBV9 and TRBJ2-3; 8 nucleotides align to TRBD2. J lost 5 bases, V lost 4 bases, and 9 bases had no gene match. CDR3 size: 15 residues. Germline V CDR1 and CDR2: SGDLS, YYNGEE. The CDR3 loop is CASSFRGLAGDTQYF. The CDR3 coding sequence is TGTGCCAGCAGCTTTCGTGGACTAGCTGGAGATACGCAGTATTTT.

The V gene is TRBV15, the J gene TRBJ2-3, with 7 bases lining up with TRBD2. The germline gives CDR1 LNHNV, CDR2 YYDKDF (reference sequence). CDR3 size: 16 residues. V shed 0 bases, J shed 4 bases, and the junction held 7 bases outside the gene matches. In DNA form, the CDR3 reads TGTGCCACCAGCAGAGATTACTGGGGGGGGGCAGATACGCAGTATTTT. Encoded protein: CATSRDYWGGADTQYF.

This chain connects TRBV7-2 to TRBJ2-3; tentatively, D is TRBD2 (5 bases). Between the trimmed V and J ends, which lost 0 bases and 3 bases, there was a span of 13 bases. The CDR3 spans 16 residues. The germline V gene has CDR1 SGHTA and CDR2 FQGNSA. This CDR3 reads CASSLAPGLATDTQYF. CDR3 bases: TGTGCCAGCAGCTTAGCGCCGGGTCTAGCTACAGATACGCAGTATTTT.

CDR3 bases: TGTGCCAGCAGCTTAGTGGTCCTACCCACAGATACGCAGTATTTT. Amino acids: CASSLVVLPTDTQYF. The chain combines TRBV7-9 with TRBJ2-3; D not resolved. The CDR3 runs 15 residues. Germline CDR1 SEHNR, CDR2 FQNEAQ (reference sequence). With 1 base removed from V and 2 bases from J, the gap between germline ends came to 10 bases. Filled out from reference TRBV7-9 and TRBJ2-3, the complete variable domain reads DTGVSQNPRHKITKRGQNVTFRCDPISEHNRLYWYRQTLGQGPEFLTYFQNEAQLEKSRLLSDRFSAERPKGSFSTLEIQRTEQGDSAMYLCASSLVVLPTDTQYFGPGTRLTVL.

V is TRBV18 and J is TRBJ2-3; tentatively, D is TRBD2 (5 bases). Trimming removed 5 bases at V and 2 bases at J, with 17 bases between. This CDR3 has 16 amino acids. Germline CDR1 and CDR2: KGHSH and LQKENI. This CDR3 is CASSTTETGITDTQYF. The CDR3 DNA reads TGTGCCAGCTCAACCACGGAGACGGGGATCACAGATACGCAGTATTTT.

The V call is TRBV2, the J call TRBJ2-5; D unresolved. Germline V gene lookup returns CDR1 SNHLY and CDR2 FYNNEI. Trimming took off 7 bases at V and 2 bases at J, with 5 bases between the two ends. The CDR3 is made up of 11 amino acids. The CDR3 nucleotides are TGTGCCAGCATCAGGCAAGAGACCCAGTACTTC. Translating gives CASIRQETQYF.

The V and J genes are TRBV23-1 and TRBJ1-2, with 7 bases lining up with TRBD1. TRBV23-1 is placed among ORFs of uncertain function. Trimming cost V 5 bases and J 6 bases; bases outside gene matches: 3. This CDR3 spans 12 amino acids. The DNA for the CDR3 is TGCGCCAGCAGTAAAGGACAGGATGGCTACACCTTC. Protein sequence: CASSKGQDGYTF.

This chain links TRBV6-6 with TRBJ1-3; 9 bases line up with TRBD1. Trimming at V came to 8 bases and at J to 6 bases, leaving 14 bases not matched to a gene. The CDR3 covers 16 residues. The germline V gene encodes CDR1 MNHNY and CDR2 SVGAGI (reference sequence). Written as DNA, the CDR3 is TGTGCCAGCTACGTTAGCATTACAGGGGGCGAAAACACCATATATTTT. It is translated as CASYVSITGGENTIYF.

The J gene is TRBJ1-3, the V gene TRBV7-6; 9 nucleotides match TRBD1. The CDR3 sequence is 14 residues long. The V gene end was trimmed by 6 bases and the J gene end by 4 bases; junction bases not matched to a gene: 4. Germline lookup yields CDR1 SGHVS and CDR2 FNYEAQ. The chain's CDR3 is CASRDGTGGNTIYF. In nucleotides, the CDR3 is TGTGCCAGCAGGGATGGGACAGGGGGAAACACCATATATTTT. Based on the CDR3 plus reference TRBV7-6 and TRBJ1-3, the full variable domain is GAGVSQSPRYKVTKRGQDVALRCDPISGHVSLYWYRQALGQGPEFLTYFNYEAQQDKSGLPNDRFSAERPEGSISTLTIQRTEQRDSAMYRCASRDGTGGNTIYFGEGSWLTVV.

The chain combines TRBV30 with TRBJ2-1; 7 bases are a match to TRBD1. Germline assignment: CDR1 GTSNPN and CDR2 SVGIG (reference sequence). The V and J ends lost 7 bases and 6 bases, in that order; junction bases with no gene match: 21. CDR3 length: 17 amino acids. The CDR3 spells CASDRWWGLPPSNEQFF. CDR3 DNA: TGTGCCTCGGACAGGTGGTGGGGTTTGCCCCCGAGCAATGAGCAGTTCTTC. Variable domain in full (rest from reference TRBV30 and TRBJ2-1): SQTIHQWPATLVQPVGSPLSLECTVEGTSNPNLYWYRQAAGRGLQLLFYSVGIGQISSEVPQNLSASRPQDRQFILSSKKLLLSDSGFYLCASDRWWGLPPSNEQFFGPGTRLTVL.

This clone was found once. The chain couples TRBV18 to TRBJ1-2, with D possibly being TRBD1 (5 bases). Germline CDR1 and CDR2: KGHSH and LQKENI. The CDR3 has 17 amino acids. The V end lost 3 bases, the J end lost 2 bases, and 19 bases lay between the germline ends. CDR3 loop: CASSPGSNRRTNYGYTF. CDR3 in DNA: TGTGCCAGCTCACCGGGTTCGAACAGGCGAACCAACTATGGCTACACCTTC. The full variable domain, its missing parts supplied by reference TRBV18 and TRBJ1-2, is NAGVMQNPRHLVRRRGQEARLRCSPMKGHSHVYWYRQLPEEGLKFMVYLQKENIIDESGMPKERFSAEFPKEGPSILRIQQVVRGDSAAYFCASSPGSNRRTNYGYTFGSGTRLTVV.

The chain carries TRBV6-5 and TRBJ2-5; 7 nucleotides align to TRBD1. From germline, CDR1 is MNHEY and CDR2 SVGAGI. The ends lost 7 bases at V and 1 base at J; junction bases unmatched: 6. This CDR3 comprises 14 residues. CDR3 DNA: TGTGCCAGCACCGAAGGACAGGTCCAAGAGACCCAGTACTTC. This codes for CASTEGQVQETQYF.

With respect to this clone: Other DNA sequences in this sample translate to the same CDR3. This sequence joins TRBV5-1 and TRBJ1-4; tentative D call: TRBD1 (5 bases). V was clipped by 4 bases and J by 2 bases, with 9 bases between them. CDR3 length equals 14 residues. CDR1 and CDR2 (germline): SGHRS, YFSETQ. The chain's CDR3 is CASSPGGTNEKLFF. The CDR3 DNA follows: TGCGCCAGCAGCCCGGGGGGGACTAATGAAAAACTGTTTTTT.

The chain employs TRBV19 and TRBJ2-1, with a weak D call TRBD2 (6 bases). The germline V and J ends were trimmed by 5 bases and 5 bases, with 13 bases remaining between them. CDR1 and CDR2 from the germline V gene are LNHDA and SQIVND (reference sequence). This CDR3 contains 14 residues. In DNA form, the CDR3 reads TGTGCCAGTAGTTCGCCAGGACTAAACAATGAGCAGTTCTTC. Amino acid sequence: CASSSPGLNNEQFF.

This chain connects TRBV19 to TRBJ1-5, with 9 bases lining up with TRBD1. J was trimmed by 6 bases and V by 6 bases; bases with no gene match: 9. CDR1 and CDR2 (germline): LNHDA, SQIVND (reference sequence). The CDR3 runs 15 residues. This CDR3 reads CASSSGTGRRQPQHF. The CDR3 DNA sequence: TGTGCCAGTAGCAGTGGGACAGGGCGACGTCAGCCCCAGCATTTT.

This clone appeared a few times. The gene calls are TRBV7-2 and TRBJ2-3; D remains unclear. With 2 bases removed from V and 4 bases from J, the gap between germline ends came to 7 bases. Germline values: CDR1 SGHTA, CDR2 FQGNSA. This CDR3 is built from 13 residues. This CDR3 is CASSLMQADTQYF. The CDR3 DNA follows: TGTGCCAGCAGCTTAATGCAGGCAGATACGCAGTATTTT.

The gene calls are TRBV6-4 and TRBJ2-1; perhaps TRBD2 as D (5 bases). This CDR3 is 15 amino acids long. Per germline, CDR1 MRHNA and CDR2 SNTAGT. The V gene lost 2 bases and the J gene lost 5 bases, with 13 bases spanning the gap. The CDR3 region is CASSDTAGGHNEQFF. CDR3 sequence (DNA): TGTGCCAGCAGTGACACTGCGGGCGGCCACAATGAGCAGTTCTTC.

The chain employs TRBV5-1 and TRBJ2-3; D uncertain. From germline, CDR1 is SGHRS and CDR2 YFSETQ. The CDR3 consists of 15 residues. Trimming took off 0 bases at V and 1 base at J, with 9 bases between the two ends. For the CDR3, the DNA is TGCGCCAGCAGCTTGGACATACAGCGCACAGATACGCAGTATTTT. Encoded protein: CASSLDIQRTDTQYF.

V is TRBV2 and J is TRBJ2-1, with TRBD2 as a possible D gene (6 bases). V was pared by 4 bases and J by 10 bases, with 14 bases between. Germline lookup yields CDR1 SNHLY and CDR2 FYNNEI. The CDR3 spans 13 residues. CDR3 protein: CASSGPGTPEQFF. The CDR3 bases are TGTGCCAGCAGTGGACCCGGGACTCCCGAGCAGTTCTTC.

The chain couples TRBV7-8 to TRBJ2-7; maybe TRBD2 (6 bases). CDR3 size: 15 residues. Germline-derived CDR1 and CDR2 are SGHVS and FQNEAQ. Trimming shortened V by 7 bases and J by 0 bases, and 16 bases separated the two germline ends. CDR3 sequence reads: CASTPGRIHSYEQYF. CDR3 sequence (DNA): TGTGCCAGCACCCCGGGGAGGATCCACTCCTACGAGCAGTACTTC. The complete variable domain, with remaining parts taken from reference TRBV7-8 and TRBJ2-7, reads GAGVSQSPRYKVAKRGQDVALRCDPISGHVSLFWYQQALGQGPEFLTYFQNEAQLDKSGLPSDRFFAERPEGSVSTLKIQRTQQEDSAVYLCASTPGRIHSYEQYFGPGTRLTVT.

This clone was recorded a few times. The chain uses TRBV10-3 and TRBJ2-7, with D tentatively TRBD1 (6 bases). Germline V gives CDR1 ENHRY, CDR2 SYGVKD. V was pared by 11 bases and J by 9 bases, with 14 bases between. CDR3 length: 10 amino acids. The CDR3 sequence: CAPRTDGQYF. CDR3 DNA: TGTGCCCCCAGGACAGATGGGCAGTACTTC.

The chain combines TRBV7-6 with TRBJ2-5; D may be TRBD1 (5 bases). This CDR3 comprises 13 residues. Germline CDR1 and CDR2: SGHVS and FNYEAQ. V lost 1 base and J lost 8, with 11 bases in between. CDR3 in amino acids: CASSLGQYETQYF. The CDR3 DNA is TGTGCCAGCAGCTTAGGACAGTACGAAACCCAGTACTTC. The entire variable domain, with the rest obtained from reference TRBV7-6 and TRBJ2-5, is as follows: GAGVSQSPRYKVTKRGQDVALRCDPISGHVSLYWYRQALGQGPEFLTYFNYEAQQDKSGLPNDRFSAERPEGSISTLTIQRTEQRDSAMYRCASSLGQYETQYFGPGTRLLVL.

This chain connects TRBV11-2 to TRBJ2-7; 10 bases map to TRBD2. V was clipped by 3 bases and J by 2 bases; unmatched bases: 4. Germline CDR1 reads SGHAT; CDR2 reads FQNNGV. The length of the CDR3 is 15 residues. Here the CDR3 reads CASSFQGTSAYEQYF. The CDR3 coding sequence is TGTGCCAGCAGCTTCCAGGGGACTAGCGCCTACGAGCAGTACTTC.

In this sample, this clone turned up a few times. The CDR3 nucleotides read TGTGCCAGTAGTATAGATCATACAGTCAATCAGCCCCAGCATTTT. This codes for CASSIDHTVNQPQHF. The chain is built from TRBV19 and TRBJ1-5; D unclear. Deletions cut 0 bases from V and 3 bases from J, with 9 bases between. The CDR3 length is 15 residues. CDR1 LNHDA and CDR2 SQIVND come from the germline V gene (reference sequence).

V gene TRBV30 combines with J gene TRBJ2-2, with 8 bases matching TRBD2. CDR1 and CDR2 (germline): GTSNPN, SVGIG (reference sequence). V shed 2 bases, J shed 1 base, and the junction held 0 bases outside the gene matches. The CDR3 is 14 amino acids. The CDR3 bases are TGTGCCTGGAGTAGCGGGGGGAACACCGGGGAGCTGTTTTTT. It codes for CAWSSGGNTGELFF.